The sequence of this T cell receptor beta chain was determined in a study of T cell repertoires in cytomegalovirus infection. Study findings and constraints: CMV carriers with the relevant HLA were identified by cumulative public TCR beta family frequency.

This CDR3 contains 14 residues. Germline V gene sequence: CDR1 SGHTA, CDR2 FQGNSA. Trimming took off 5 bases at V and 5 bases at J, with 16 bases between the two ends. From the reads, TCRdb called clonotypes with MiXCR, one entry per CDR3 protein. This repertoire shows 200,000 to 300,000 distinct CDR3 sequences, roughly 6.5% found once; its top ten account for 5.5% to 8%. With respect to this clonotype: What it binds is not known.

The rearrangement links TRBV7-2 to TRBJ2-7, with a weak D call TRBD2 (7 bases). Sequencing was done on a sample of PBMCs. This clonotype was obtained from a human donor in good health (CMV status not recorded). Some clones in this sample may be carry-over from other donors' samples. DNA for the CDR3: TGTGCCAGCAGCCATCGGTGGGGGGGCAACGAGCAGTACTTC. Translation gives CASSHRWGGNEQYF.